This entry is about one T cell receptor (beta chain). This clone was observed a few times. It has no known antigen specificity. Base qualities were left out, and no much larger clone turns up one base away. TCRbeta CDR3 regions were amplified from genomic DNA using the immunoSEQ Assay, a bias-controlled multiplex PCR. On the study's bioinformatics: Within the assay, amplification of reference gene primers was used to estimate how many nucleated cells each sample contained. Sequence reads were collapsed and filtered to measure the absolute abundance of every unique TCRbeta CDR3 rearrangement. For each sample, productive Simpson clonality was calculated by taking the square root of Simpson's diversity index across productive rearrangements. As stored in TCRdb, this immuneACCESS dataset retains in-frame rearrangements with V and J assigned. A fraction of the clones does not appear; measured against another copy, unresolved V genes explain less than half of the discrepancy, and the remainder lacks a known reason. That table supplies the V and J calls and clone size; D and trimming were determined from the DNA. This sample lists 320,000 or so clones; over 75% were detected once. The leading ten clones occupy about 5% of the sample.

The data originate from a study of blood T cell repertoires in COVID-19 (TCRdb year 2020). With regard to the full study: Collaborator samples came from the United States, Italy and Spain and covered acute and convalescent phases of COVID-19. The prospective study material was composed of cDNA or gDNA derived from T cells, B-cell-depleted T cells, or PBMCs. Subjects who had been exposed to COVID-19, were actively infected with it, or had recovered from it provided the deeply sampled blood TCRbeta repertoires that made up the dataset. The repertoires were made available in a free public database intended to serve as a resource for research on the immune response to SARS-CoV-2. Samples were obtained from the ongoing ImmuneRACE study (first 160 participants) and from over 1,000 subjects provided by 6 global collaborators. Sample metadata almost always included a de-identified subject ID, COVID-19 status, age in years and sex. HLA class I and class II types, where available, came from metadata supplied by the sample provider rather than from assay-based typing. Points the paper makes about the study in general: The amount of clinical and demographic metadata varied by source and participant and was provided uncurated.

Participants in the prospective study were enrolled through a virtual design, were aged about 18 to 100 years, and lived in under 25 United States geographic areas. To assign participants to cohorts, the prospective study relied on clinical history that participants themselves reported in a screening survey and a study questionnaire. ImmuneRACE Cohort 3 recovered participants were defined by two consecutive negative NP/OP PCR tests, healthcare professional clearance, or symptom resolution. In the prospective study, whole blood, serum and a nasopharyngeal or oropharyngeal swab were collected from each participant by mobile phlebotomists. Additional blood draws and questionnaires over a roughly two-month period could optionally be provided by prospective study participants. Blood samples from the prospective study were shipped frozen or at room temperature prior to DNA extraction. The CDR3 covers 13 residues, taking in both the cysteine and the phenylalanine. Of the read, only the CDR3 DNA is kept; its 39 bases are in frame from base 1. CDR1 is given as GTSNPN and CDR2 as SVGIG, both from the germline V gene (reference sequence). The germline ends are 13 bases apart after V is trimmed by 4 bases and J by 4 bases.

The rearrangement joined TRBV30 to TRBJ1-2; TRBD1 is a possible D gene, resting on 6 matching bases. This receptor was identified in a man aged 25-45 years who had recovered from COVID-19. Sequencing input: PBMCs or T cells enriched from blood (not recorded which). The CDR3 region reads CAWMRGGLYGYTF. The DNA sequence reads TGTGCCTGGATGAGAGGGGGTCTCTATGGCTACACCTTC.